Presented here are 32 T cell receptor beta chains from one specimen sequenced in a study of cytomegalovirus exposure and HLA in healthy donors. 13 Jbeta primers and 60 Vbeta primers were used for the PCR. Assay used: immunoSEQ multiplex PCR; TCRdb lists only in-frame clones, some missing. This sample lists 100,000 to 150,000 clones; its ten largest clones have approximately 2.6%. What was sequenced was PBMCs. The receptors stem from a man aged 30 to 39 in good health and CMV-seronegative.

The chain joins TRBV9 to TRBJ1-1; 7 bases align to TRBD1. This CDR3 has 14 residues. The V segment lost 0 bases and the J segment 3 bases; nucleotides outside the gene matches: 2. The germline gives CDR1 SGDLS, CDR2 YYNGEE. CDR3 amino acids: CASSVDQGDTEAFF. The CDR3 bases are TGTGCCAGCAGCGTAGATCAGGGGGACACTGAAGCTTTCTTT.

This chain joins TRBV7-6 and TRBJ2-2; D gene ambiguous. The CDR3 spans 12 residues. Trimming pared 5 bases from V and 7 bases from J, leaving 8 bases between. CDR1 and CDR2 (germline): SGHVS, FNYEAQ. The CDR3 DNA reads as TGTGCCAGCAGCCCACCGGGCGGGGAGCTGTTTTTT. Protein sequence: CASSPPGGELFF. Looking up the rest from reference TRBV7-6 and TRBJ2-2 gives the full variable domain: GAGVSQSPRYKVTKRGQDVALRCDPISGHVSLYWYRQALGQGPEFLTYFNYEAQQDKSGLPNDRFSAERPEGSISTLTIQRTEQRDSAMYRCASSPPGGELFFGEGSRLTVL.

This CDR3 reads CASSYGLAGSQYF. Here the CDR3 DNA reads TGTGCCAGCAGTTACGGCCTGGCGGGAAGTCAGTATTTT. This sequence joins TRBV6-5 and TRBJ2-3; a weak D match, TRBD2 (6 bases). Trimming stripped 2 bases from V and 12 bases from J, with 15 bases between. The CDR3 extends over 13 amino acids. Germline V gene sequence: CDR1 MNHEY, CDR2 SVGAGI.

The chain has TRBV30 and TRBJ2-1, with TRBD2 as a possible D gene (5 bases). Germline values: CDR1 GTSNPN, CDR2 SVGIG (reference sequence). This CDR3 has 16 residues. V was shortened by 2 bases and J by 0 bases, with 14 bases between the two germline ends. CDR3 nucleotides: TGTGCCTGGAGTAGCCTTACTAGAGCCTCCTACAATGAGCAGTTCTTC. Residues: CAWSSLTRASYNEQFF.

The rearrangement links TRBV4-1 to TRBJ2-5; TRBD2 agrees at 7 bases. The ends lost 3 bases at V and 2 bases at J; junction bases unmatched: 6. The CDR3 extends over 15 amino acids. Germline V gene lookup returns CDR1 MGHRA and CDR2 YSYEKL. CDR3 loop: CASSQLGGSQETQYF. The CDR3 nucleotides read TGCGCCAGCAGCCAGTTGGGAGGGAGTCAAGAGACCCAGTACTTC.

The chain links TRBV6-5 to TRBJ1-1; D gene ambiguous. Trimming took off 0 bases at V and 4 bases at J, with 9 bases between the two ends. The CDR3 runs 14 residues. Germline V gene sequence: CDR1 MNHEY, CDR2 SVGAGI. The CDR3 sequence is CASSYSRAGTEAFF. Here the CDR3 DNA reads TGTGCCAGCAGTTACTCAAGGGCGGGCACTGAAGCTTTCTTT.

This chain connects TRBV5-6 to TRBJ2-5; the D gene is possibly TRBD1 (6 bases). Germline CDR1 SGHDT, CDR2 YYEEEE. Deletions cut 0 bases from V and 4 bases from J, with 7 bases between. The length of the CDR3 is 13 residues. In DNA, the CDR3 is TGTGCCAGCAGCTTGGACAGGGCAGAGACCCAGTACTTC. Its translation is CASSLDRAETQYF.

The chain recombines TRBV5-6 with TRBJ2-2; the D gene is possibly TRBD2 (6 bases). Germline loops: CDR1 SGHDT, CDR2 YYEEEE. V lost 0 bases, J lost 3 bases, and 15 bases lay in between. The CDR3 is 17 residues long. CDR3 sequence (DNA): TGTGCCAGCAGCTTGGGCGTAGCGGACGTTTACACCGGGGAGCTGTTTTTT. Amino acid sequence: CASSLGVADVYTGELFF.

CDR3 region: CASSDRLYNEQFF. As DNA, the CDR3 is TGTGCCAGCAGCGATAGATTATACAATGAGCAGTTCTTC. The chain combines TRBV13 with TRBJ2-1; D gene ambiguous. The germline V and J ends were trimmed by 5 bases and 4 bases, with 9 bases remaining between them. Germline assignment: CDR1 PRHDT and CDR2 FYEKMQ (reference sequence). The length of the CDR3 is 13 residues.

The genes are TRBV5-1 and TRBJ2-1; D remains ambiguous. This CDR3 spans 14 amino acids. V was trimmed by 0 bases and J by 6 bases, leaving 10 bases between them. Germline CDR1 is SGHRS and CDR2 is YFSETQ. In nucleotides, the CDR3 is TGCGCCAGCAGCTTGGTTGGCCCTTTCAATGAGCAGTTCTTC. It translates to CASSLVGPFNEQFF.

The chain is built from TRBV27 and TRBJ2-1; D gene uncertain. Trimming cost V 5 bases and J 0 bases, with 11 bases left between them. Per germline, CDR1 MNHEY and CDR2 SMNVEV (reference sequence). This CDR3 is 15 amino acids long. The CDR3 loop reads CASSPDNLSYNEQFF. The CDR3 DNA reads TGTGCCAGCAGTCCAGACAACCTCTCCTACAATGAGCAGTTCTTC.

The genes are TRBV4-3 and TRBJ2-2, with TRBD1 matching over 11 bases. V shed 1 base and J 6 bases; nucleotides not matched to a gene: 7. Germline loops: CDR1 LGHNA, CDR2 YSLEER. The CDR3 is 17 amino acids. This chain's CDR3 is CASSQGLPGQGAGELFF. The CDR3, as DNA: TGCGCCAGCAGCCAAGGTCTTCCGGGACAGGGGGCCGGGGAGCTGTTTTTT.

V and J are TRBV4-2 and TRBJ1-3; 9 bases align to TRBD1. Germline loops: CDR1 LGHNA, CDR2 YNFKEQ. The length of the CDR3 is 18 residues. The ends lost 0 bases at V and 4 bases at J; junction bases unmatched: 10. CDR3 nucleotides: TGTGCCAGCAGCCAAGATTTTGGGACAGGGCTGGGGGGAAACACCATATATTTT. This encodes CASSQDFGTGLGGNTIYF.

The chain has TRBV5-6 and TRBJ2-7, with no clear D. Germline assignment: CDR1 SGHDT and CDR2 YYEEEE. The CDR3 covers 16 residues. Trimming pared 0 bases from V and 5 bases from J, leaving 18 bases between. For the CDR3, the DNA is TGTGCCAGCAGCTTGGATGAGACAAACCCTTCGGACGAGCAGTACTTC. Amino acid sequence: CASSLDETNPSDEQYF.

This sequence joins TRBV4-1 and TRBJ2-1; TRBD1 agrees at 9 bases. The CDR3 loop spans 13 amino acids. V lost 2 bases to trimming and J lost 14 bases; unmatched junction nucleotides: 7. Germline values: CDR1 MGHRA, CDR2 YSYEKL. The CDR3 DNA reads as TGCGCCAGCAGCCAAAATAGAGGGACAGGGAAGTTCTTC. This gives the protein CASSQNRGTGKFF.

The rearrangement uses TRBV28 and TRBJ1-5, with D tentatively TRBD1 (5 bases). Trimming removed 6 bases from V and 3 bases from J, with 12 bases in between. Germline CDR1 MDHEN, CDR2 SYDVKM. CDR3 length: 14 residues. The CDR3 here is CASRGGIVNQPQHF. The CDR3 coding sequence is TGTGCCAGCAGGGGGGGGATCGTCAATCAGCCCCAGCATTTT. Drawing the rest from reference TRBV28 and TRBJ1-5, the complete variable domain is DVKVTQSSRYLVKRTGEKVFLECVQDMDHENMFWYRQDPGLGLRLIYFSYDVKMKEKGDIPEGYSVSREKKERFSLILESASTNQTSMYLCASRGGIVNQPQHFGDGTRLSIL.

The CDR3 loop is CASSPWTGRDYEQYF. In DNA, the CDR3 is TGTGCCAGCAGCCCATGGACAGGGAGGGACTACGAGCAGTACTTC. J is TRBJ2-7 and V is TRBV7-9; D may be TRBD1 (8 bases). The germline gives CDR1 SEHNR, CDR2 FQNEAQ (reference sequence). Trimming shortened V by 5 bases and J by 3 bases, and 17 bases separated the two germline ends. The CDR3 has 15 residues.

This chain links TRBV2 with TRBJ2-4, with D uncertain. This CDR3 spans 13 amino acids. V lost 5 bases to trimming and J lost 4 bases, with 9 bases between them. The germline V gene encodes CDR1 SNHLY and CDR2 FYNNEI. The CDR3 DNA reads TGTGCCAGCAGTAAAGACGGTAAAAACATTCAGTACTTC. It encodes CASSKDGKNIQYF.

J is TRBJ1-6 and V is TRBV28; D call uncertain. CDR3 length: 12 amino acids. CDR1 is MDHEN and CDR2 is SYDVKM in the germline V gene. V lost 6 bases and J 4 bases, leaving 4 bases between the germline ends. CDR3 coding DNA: TGTGCCAGCAGCTCGTATAATTCACCCCTCCACTTT. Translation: CASSSYNSPLHF.

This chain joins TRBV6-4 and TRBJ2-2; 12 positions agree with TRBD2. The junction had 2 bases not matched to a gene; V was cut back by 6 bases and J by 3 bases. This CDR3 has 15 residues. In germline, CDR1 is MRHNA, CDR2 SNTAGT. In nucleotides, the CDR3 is TGTGCCAGCAGCCGACTAGCGGGAGACACCGGGGAGCTGTTTTTT. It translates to CASSRLAGDTGELFF.

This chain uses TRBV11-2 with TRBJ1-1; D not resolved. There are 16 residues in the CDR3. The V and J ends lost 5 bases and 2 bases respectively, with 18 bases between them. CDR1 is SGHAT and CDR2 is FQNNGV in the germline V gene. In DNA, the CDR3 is TGTGCCAGCAGCCCGGGAAGAGGAACGGCTAACACTGAAGCTTTCTTT. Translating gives CASSPGRGTANTEAFF.

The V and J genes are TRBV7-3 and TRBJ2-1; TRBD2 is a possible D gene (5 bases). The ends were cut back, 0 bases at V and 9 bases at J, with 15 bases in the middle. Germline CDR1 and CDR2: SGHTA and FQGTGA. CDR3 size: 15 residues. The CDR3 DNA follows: TGTGCCAGCAGCTTAACGAGCGGCTCTGGTGGTGAGCAGTTCTTC. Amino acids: CASSLTSGSGGEQFF.

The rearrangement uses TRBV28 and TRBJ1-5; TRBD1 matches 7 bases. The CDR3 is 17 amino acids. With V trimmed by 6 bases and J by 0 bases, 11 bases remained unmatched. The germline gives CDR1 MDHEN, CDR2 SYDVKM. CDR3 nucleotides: TGTGCCAGCAGAAACAGGGGAGGCCCCTATAGCAATCAGCCCCAGCATTTT. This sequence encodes CASRNRGGPYSNQPQHF. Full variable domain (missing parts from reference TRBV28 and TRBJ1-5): DVKVTQSSRYLVKRTGEKVFLECVQDMDHENMFWYRQDPGLGLRLIYFSYDVKMKEKGDIPEGYSVSREKKERFSLILESASTNQTSMYLCASRNRGGPYSNQPQHFGDGTRLSIL.

CDR3 sequence: CASSFRGGYGYTF. CDR3 sequence (DNA): TGTGCCAGCAGTTTTCGAGGGGGCTATGGCTACACCTTC. This rearrangement joins TRBV28 to TRBJ1-2, with D perhaps TRBD1 (6 bases). CDR3 length: 13 residues. Trimming cost V 3 bases and J 4 bases, with 9 bases left between them. The germline V gene encodes CDR1 MDHEN and CDR2 SYDVKM.

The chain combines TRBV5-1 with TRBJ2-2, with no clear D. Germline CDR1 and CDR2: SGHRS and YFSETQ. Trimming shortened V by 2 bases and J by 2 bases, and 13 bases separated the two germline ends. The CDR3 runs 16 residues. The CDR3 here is CASSFLGNPNTGELFF. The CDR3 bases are TGCGCCAGCAGCTTCCTAGGAAACCCCAACACCGGGGAGCTGTTTTTT.

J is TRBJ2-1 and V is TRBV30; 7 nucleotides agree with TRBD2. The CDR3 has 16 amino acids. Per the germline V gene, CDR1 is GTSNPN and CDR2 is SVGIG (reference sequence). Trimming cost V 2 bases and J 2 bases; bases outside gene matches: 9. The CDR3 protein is CAWSSQRDVAYNEQFF. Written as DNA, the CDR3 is TGTGCCTGGAGTTCACAGCGGGATGTCGCCTACAATGAGCAGTTCTTC.

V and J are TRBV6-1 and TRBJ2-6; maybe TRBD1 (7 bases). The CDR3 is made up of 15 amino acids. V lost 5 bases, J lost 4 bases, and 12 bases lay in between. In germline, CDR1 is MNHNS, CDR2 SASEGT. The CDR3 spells CASSQEGAGANVLTF. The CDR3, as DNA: TGTGCCAGCAGTCAGGAGGGGGCCGGGGCCAACGTCCTGACTTTC.

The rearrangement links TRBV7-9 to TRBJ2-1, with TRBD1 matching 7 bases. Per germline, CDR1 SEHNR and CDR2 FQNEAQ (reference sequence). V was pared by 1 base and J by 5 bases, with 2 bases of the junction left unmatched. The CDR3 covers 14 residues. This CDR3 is CASSLVGTDNEQFF. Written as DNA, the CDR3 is TGTGCCAGCAGCTTAGTCGGGACAGACAATGAGCAGTTCTTC.

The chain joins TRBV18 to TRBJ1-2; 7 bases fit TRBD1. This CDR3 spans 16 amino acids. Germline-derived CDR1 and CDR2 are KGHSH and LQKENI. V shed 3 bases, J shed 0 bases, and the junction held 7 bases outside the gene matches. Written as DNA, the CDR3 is TGTGCCAGCTCACCCGACAGGGCACGAGCTAACTATGGCTACACCTTC. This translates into CASSPDRARANYGYTF. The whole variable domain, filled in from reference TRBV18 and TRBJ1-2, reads NAGVMQNPRHLVRRRGQEARLRCSPMKGHSHVYWYRQLPEEGLKFMVYLQKENIIDESGMPKERFSAEFPKEGPSILRIQQVVRGDSAAYFCASSPDRARANYGYTFGSGTRLTVV.

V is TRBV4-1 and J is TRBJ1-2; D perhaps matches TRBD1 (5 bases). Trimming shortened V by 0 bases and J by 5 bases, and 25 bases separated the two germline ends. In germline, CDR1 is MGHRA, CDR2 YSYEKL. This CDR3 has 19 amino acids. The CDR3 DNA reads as TGCGCCAGCAGCCAAGATTTGGCAGGAGAAGGGGTCCAGAATTATGGCTACACCTTC. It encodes CASSQDLAGEGVQNYGYTF.

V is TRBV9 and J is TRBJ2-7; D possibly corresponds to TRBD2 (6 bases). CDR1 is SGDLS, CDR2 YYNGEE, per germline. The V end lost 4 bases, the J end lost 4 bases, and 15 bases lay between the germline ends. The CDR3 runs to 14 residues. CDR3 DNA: TGTGCCAGCAGCTCCGTAGGACTAACTTACGAGCAGTACTTC. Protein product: CASSSVGLTYEQYF.

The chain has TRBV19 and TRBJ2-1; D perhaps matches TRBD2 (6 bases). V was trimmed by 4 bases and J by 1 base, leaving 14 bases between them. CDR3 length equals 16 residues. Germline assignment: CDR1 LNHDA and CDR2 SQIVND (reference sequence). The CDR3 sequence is CASSNDWGLSYNEQFF. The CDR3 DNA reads TGTGCCAGTAGTAATGATTGGGGACTTTCCTACAATGAGCAGTTCTTC.